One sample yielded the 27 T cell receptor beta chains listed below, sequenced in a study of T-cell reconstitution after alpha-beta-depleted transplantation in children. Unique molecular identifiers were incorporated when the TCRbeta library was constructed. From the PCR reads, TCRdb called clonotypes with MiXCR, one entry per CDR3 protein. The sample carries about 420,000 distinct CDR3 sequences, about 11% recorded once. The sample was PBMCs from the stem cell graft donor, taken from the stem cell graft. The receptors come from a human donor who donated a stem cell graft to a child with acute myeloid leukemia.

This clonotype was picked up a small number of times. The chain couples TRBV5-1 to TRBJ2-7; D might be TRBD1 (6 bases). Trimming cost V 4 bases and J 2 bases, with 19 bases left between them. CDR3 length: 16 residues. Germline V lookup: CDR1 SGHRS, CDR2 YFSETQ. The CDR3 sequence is CASSVGPTGSAYEQYF. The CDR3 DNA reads TGCGCCAGCAGCGTTGGACCTACAGGGAGTGCCTACGAGCAGTACTTC.

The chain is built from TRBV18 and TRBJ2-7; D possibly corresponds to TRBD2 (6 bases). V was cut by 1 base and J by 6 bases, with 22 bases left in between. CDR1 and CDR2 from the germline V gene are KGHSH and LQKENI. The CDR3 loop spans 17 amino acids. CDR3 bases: TGTGCCAGCTCACCACAACCACCGGGAGCAAATGGGGGCGAGCAGTACTTC. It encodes CASSPQPPGANGGEQYF.

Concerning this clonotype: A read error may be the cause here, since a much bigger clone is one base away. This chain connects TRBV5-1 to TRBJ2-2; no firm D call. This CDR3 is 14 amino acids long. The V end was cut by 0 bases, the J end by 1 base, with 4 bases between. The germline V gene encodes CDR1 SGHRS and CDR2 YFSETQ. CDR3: CASSLEQNTGELFF. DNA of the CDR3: TGCGCCAGCAGCTTGGAACAGAACACCGGGGAGCTGTTTTTT.

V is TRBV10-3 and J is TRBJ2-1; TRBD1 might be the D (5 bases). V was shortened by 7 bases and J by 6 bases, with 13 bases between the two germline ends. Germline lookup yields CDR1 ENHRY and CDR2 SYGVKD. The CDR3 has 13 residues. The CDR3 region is CAINQGFGNEQFF. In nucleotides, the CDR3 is TGTGCCATCAATCAGGGATTCGGCAATGAGCAGTTCTTC.

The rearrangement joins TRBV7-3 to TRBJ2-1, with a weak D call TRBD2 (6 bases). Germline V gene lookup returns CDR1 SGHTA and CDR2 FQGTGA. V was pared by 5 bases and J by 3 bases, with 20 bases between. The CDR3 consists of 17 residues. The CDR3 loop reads CASSPAGGLGDYNEQFF. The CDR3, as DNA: TGTGCCAGCAGCCCAGCCGGGGGATTGGGGGACTACAATGAGCAGTTCTTC.

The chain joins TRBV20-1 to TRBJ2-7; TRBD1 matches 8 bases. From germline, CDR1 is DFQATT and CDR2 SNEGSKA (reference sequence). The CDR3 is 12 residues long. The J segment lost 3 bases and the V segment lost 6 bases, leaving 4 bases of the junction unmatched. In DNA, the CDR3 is TGCAGTGCCACGACAGGGGACTACGAGCAGTACTTC. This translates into CSATTGDYEQYF.

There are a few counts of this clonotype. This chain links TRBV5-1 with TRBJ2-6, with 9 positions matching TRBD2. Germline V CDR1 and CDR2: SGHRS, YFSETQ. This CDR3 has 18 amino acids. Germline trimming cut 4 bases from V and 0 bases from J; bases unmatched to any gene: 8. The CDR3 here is CASSERLAGSSGANVLTF. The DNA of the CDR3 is TGCGCCAGCAGCGAGAGGCTAGCGGGGAGCTCTGGGGCCAACGTCCTGACTTTC.

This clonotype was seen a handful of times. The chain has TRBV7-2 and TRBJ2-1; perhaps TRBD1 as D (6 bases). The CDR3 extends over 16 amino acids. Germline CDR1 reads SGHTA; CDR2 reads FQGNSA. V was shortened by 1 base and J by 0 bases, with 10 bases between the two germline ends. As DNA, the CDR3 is TGTGCCAGCAGCTTAGTAGGGGGTGTCTCCTACAATGAGCAGTTCTTC. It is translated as CASSLVGGVSYNEQFF.

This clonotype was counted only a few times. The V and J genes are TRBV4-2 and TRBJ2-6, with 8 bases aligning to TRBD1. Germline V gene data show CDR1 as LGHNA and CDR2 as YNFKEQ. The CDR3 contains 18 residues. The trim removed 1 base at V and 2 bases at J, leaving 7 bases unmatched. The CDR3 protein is CASSQAAGGATGANVLTF. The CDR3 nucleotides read TGTGCCAGCAGCCAAGCGGCAGGGGGCGCAACTGGGGCCAACGTCCTGACTTTC.

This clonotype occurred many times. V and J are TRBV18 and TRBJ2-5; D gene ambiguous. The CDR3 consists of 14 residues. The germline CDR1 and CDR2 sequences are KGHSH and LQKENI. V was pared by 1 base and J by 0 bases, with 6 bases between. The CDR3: CASSPLANQETQYF. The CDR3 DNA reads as TGTGCCAGCTCACCACTAGCCAACCAAGAGACCCAGTACTTC.

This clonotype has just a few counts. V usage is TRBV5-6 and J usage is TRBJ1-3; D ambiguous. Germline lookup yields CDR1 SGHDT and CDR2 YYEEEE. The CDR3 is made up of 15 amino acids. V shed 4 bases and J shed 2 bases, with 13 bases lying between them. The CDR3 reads CASSRNPIAGNTIYF. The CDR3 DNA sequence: TGTGCCAGCAGCCGAAATCCTATCGCTGGAAACACCATATATTTT.

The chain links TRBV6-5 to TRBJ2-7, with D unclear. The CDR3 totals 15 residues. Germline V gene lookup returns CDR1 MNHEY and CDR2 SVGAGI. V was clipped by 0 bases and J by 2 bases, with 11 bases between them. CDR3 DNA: TGTGCCAGCAGTTACTCCCCGCGACCGGCCTACGAGCAGTACTTC. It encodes CASSYSPRPAYEQYF.

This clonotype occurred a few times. As DNA, the CDR3 is TGTGCCAGCAGTGAGCAAGGGGCTGGACTAGCGGGAGGTGATGAGCAGTTCTTC. This translates into CASSEQGAGLAGGDEQFF. The J gene is TRBJ2-1, the V gene TRBV25-1, with 14 bases matching TRBD2. The germline CDR1 and CDR2 sequences are MGHDK and SYGVNS. Losses at the gene ends were 3 bases for V and 8 bases for J; bases not matched to a gene: 12. There are 18 residues in the CDR3.

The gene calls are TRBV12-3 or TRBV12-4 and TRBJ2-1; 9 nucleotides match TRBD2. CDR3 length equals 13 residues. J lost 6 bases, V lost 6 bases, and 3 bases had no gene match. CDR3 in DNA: TGTGCCAGCAGACAGCGGGAGGCCAATGAGCAGTTCTTC. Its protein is CASRQREANEQFF.

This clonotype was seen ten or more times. This CDR3 is CSATLAGVYNEQFF. As DNA, the CDR3 is TGCAGTGCTACCCTAGCGGGAGTTTACAATGAGCAGTTCTTC. J is TRBJ2-1 and V is TRBV20-1; TRBD2 aligns across 10 bases. CDR3 size: 14 residues. Germline-derived CDR1 and CDR2 are DFQATT and SNEGSKA (reference sequence). Germline trimming cut 4 bases from V and 4 bases from J; bases unmatched to any gene: 4.

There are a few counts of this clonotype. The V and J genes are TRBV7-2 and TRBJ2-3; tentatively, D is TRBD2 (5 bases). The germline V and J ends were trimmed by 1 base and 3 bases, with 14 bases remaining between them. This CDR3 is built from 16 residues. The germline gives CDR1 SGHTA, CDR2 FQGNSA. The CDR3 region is CASSLGEGFRTDTQYF. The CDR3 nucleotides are TGTGCCAGCAGCTTAGGTGAGGGCTTCCGTACAGATACGCAGTATTTT.

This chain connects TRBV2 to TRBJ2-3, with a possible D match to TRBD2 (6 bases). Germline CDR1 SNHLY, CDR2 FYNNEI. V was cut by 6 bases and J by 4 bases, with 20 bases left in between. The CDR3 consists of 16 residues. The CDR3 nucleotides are TGTGCCAGCAGGGGCCGGGGGACCATGGTCCCAGATACGCAGTATTTT. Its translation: CASRGRGTMVPDTQYF.

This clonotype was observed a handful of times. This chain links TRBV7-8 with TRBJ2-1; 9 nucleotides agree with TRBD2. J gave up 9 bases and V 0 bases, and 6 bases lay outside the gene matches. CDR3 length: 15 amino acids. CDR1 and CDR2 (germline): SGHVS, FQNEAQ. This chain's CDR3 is CASSLAGGRDTEQFF. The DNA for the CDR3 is TGTGCCAGCAGCTTAGCGGGCGGGAGGGATACTGAGCAGTTCTTC.

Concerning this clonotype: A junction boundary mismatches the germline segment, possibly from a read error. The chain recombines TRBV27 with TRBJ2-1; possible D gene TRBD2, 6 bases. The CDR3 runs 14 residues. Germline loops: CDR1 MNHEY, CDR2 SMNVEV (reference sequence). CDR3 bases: TGTGCCAGCGGTTTGGGGGGTGGGCGGAATGAGCAGTTCTTC. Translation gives CASGLGGGRNEQFF.

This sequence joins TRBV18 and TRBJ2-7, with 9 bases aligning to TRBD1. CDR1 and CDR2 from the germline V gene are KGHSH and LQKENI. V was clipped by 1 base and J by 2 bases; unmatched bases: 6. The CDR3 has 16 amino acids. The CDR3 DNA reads TGTGCCAGCTCACCACAATCCGGGACAGGGACCTACGAGCAGTACTTC. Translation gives CASSPQSGTGTYEQYF.

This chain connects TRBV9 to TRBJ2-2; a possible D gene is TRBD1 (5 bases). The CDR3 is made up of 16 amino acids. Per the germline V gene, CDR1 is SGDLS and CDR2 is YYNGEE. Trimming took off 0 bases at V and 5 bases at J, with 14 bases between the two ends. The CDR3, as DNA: TGTGCCAGCAGCGTAGGGAGCCAGGGTCGGACCGGGGAGCTGTTTTTT. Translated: CASSVGSQGRTGELFF.

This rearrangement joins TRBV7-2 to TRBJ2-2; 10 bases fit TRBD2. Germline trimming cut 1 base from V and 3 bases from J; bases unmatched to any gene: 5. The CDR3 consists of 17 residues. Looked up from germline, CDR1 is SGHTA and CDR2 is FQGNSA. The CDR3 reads CASSLGLGLADTGELFF. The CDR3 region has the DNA TGTGCCAGCAGCTTAGGCCTCGGACTAGCGGACACCGGGGAGCTGTTTTTT. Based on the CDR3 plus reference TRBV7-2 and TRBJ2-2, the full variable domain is GAGVSQSPSNKVTEKGKDVELRCDPISGHTALYWYRQSLGQGLEFLIYFQGNSAPDKSGLPSDRFSAERTGGSVSTLTIQRTQQEDSAVYLCASSLGLGLADTGELFFGEGSRLTVL.

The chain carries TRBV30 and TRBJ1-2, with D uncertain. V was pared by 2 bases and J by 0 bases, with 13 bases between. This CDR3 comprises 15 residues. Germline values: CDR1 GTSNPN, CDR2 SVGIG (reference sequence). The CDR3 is CAWSPKTFANYGYTF. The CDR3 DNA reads TGTGCCTGGAGTCCCAAGACTTTCGCTAACTATGGCTACACCTTC.

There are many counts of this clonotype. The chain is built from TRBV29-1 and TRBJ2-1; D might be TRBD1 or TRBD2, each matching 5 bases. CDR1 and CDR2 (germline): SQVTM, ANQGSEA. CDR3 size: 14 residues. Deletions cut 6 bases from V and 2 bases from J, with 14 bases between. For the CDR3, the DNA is TGCAGCGTAGATGCAGGGAGTACCTACAATGAGCAGTTCTTC. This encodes CSVDAGSTYNEQFF.

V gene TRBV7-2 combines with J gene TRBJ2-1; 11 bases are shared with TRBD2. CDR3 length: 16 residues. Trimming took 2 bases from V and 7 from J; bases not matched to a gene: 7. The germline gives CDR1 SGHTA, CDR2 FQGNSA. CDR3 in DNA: TGTGCCAGCAGCTTACCAGGGGGACTAGCGGCGAATGAGCAGTTCTTC. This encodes CASSLPGGLAANEQFF.

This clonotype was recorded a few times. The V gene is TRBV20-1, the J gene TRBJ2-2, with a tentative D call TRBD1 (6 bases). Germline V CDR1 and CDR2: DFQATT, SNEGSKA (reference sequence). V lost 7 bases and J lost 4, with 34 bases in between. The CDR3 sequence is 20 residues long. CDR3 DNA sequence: TGCAGTGTGGGTCAGGGTCCCTTGGCAGACAGGAGATCGGGCACCGGGGAGCTGTTTTTT. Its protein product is CSVGQGPLADRRSGTGELFF.

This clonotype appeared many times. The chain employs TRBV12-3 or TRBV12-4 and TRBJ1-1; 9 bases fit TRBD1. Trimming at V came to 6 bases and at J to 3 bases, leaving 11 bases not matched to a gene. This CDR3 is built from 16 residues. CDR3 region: CASRSDRGDRHTEAFF. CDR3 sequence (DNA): TGTGCCAGCAGATCCGACAGGGGGGATAGGCACACTGAAGCTTTCTTT.